Listed here are 13 T cell receptor beta chains from one sample, sequenced in a study of T-cell reconstitution after alpha-beta-depleted transplantation in children. The TCRbeta library incorporated unique molecular identifiers. Using its own MiXCR run on the PCR reads, TCRdb lists one record per CDR3 protein. Here the sample spans approximately 100,000 distinct CDR3 sequences, 9% to 15% being singletons. The sample in question was PBMCs from the stem cell graft donor, obtained from the stem cell graft. Source of these receptors: a human donor who donated a stem cell graft to a child with inherited bone marrow failure.

The chain combines TRBV28 with TRBJ2-3; 9 bases line up with TRBD2. The V and J ends lost 5 bases and 4 bases, in that order; junction bases with no gene match: 4. Germline V CDR1 and CDR2: MDHEN, SYDVKM. The CDR3 is 14 amino acids. CDR3 nucleotides: TGTGCCAGCAGTGTAGCGGGAGCAGCAGATACGCAGTATTTT. Protein product: CASSVAGAADTQYF.

This sequence joins TRBV15 and TRBJ2-7, with 7 bases fitting TRBD2. The V gene's germline CDR1 is LNHNV and CDR2 YYDKDF (reference sequence). The J segment lost 2 bases and the V segment lost 1 base, leaving 8 bases of the junction unmatched. CDR3 length: 16 amino acids. The CDR3 DNA follows: TGTGCCACCAGCAGAGGGGGACTAACCTTGGCCTACGAGCAGTACTTC. Translated, it gives CATSRGGLTLAYEQYF. Based on the CDR3 plus reference TRBV15 and TRBJ2-7, the full variable domain is DAMVIQNPRYQVTQFGKPVTLSCSQTLNHNVMYWYQQKSSQAPKLLFHYYDKDFNNEADTPDNFQSRRPNTSFCFLDIRSPGLGDTAMYLCATSRGGLTLAYEQYFGPGTRLTVT.

This clonotype was counted many times. The J gene is TRBJ1-5, the V gene TRBV7-8, with no clear D. The V gene lost 5 bases and the J gene lost 1 base, with 6 bases spanning the gap. The CDR3 runs to 13 residues. The germline V gene encodes CDR1 SGHVS and CDR2 FQNEAQ. The CDR3 region has the DNA TGTGCCAGCAGCCGCGGGAGCAATCAGCCCCAGCATTTT. As protein: CASSRGSNQPQHF.

In this sample, this clonotype turned up many times. The rearrangement joins TRBV11-2 to TRBJ2-1; tentative D call: TRBD2 (6 bases). Trimming stripped 0 bases from V and 5 bases from J, with 8 bases between. Looked up from germline, CDR1 is SGHAT and CDR2 is FQNNGV. This CDR3 has 14 residues. The CDR3 DNA follows: TGTGCCAGCAGCTTAGATCTAGCGAACAATGAGCAGTTCTTC. This gives the protein CASSLDLANNEQFF. The full variable domain, with the rest looked up from reference TRBV11-2 and TRBJ2-1, is EAGVAQSPRYKIIEKRQSVAFWCNPISGHATLYWYQQILGQGPKLLIQFQNNGVVDDSQLPKDRFSAERLKGVDSTLKIQPAKLEDSAVYLCASSLDLANNEQFFGPGTRLTVL.

This clonotype was counted many times. The chain recombines TRBV7-9 with TRBJ2-7; TRBD2 is a possible D gene (6 bases). Germline V CDR1 and CDR2: SEHNR, FQNEAQ (reference sequence). The V gene lost 5 bases and the J gene lost 3 bases, with 11 bases spanning the gap. The CDR3 extends over 13 amino acids. CDR3 nucleotide sequence: TGTGCCAGCAGCGTGGGACTTCTCTACGAGCAGTACTTC. Its protein product is CASSVGLLYEQYF. The full variable domain, its missing parts supplied by reference TRBV7-9 and TRBJ2-7, is DTGVSQNPRHKITKRGQNVTFRCDPISEHNRLYWYRQTLGQGPEFLTYFQNEAQLEKSRLLSDRFSAERPKGSFSTLEIQRTEQGDSAMYLCASSVGLLYEQYFGPGTRLTVT.

The sample holds many counts of this clonotype. The rearrangement links TRBV7-9 to TRBJ2-1; D possibly uses TRBD1 or TRBD2 (5 bases each). Trimming cost V 5 bases and J 0 bases, with 14 bases left between them. This CDR3 is 16 amino acids long. Germline CDR1 is SEHNR and CDR2 is FQNEAQ (reference sequence). CDR3 nucleotides: TGTGCCAGCAGCCCCCGGGACGGGGCCTCCTACAATGAGCAGTTCTTC. Translated, it gives CASSPRDGASYNEQFF.

The sample holds many counts of this clonotype. This rearrangement joins TRBV5-1 to TRBJ2-3; 13 bases agree with TRBD2. Losses at the gene ends were 4 bases for V and 5 bases for J; bases not matched to a gene: 10. Germline V CDR1 and CDR2: SGHRS, YFSETQ. CDR3 length: 17 residues. The CDR3 DNA sequence: TGCGCCAGCAGCCTAGGACTAGCGGGGGTATTGGAAGATACGCAGTATTTT. This gives the protein CASSLGLAGVLEDTQYF.

This clonotype was picked up many times. V gene TRBV9 combines with J gene TRBJ2-7; D remains unclear. V lost 3 bases, J lost 7 bases, and 14 bases lay in between. This CDR3 is 13 amino acids long. Germline loops: CDR1 SGDLS, CDR2 YYNGEE. DNA of the CDR3: TGTGCCAGCAGCGCATATGAGATCGGTGAGCAGTACTTC. As protein: CASSAYEIGEQYF.

This clonotype came up many times. V and J are TRBV27 and TRBJ2-1; 7 bases fit TRBD2. Looked up from germline, CDR1 is MNHEY and CDR2 is SMNVEV (reference sequence). Trimming at V came to 0 bases and at J to 0 bases, leaving 5 bases not matched to a gene. The CDR3 loop spans 17 amino acids. Here the CDR3 reads CASSLSRRGGSYNEQFF. The DNA for the CDR3 is TGTGCCAGCAGTTTATCGAGGCGCGGGGGCTCCTACAATGAGCAGTTCTTC.

Ten or more counts support this clonotype. The J gene is TRBJ1-1, the V gene TRBV5-1, with D possibly being TRBD1 (5 bases). The ends were cut back, 3 bases at V and 2 bases at J, with 11 bases in the middle. The CDR3 has 14 residues. In germline, CDR1 is SGHRS, CDR2 YFSETQ. The CDR3 DNA follows: TGCGCCAGCAGCTCGGTAGGGGACAACACTGAAGCTTTCTTT. As protein: CASSSVGDNTEAFF.

This clonotype was counted ten times or more. The chain links TRBV12-3 or TRBV12-4 to TRBJ2-1, with 12 nucleotides matching TRBD2. The CDR3 runs to 15 residues. With 5 bases clipped from V and 4 bases from J, the junction kept 3 bases outside the gene matches. DNA for the CDR3: TGTGCCAGCAGTCCTACTAGCGGGGGGTACAATGAGCAGTTCTTC. Protein product: CASSPTSGGYNEQFF.

The V call is TRBV5-6, the J call TRBJ1-1, with D possibly matching TRBD1 (5 bases). Trimming shortened V by 0 bases and J by 5 bases, and 17 bases separated the two germline ends. The CDR3 is 16 amino acids. CDR1 and CDR2 from the germline V gene are SGHDT and YYEEEE. The CDR3 nucleotides read TGTGCCAGCAGCTTGGCCAACGCCAGGGTGGGAACTGAAGCTTTCTTT. As protein: CASSLANARVGTEAFF.

On this clonotype itself: A read error is possible here, since a much larger clone lies one base away. This sequence joins TRBV15 and TRBJ2-4; the D call may be TRBD1 or TRBD2 (5 bases each). Trimming cost V 4 bases and J 3 bases, with 19 bases left between them. The CDR3 spans 17 residues. In germline, CDR1 is LNHNV, CDR2 YYDKDF (reference sequence). The DNA for the CDR3 is TGTGCCACCAGCACACTAGACAGAGCCCTAGACAAAAACATTCAGTACTTC. Its translation: CATSTLDRALDKNIQYF.